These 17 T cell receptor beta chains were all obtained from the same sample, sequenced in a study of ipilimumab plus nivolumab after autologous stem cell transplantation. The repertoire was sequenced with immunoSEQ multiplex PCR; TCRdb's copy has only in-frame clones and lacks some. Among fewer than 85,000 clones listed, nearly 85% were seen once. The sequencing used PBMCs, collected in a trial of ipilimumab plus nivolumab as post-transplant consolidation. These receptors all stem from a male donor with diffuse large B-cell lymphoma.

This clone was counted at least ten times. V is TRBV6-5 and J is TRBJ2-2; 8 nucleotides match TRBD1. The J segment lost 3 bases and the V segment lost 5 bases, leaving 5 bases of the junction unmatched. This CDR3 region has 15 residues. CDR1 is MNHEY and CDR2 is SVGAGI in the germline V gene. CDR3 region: CASSRQGRDTGELFF. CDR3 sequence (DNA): TGTGCCAGCAGTCGACAGGGGCGGGACACCGGGGAGCTGTTTTTT.

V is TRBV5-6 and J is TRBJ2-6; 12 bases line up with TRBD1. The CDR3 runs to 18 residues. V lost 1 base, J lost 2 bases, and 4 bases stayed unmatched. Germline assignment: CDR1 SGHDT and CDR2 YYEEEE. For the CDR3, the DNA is TGTGCCAGCAGCTTGTTGGGACAGGGGGCCCCTGGGGCCAACGTCCTGACTTTC. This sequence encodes CASSLLGQGAPGANVLTF.

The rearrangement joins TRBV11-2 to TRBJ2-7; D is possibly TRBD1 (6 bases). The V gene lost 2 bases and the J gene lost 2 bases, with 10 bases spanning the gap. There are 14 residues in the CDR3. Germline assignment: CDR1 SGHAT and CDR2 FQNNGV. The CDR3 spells CASSLTGPTYEQYF. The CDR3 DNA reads TGTGCCAGCAGCTTAACAGGGCCCACCTACGAGCAGTACTTC.

This CDR3 reads CASSVGGGGNTEAFF. As DNA, the CDR3 is TGTGCCAGCAGCGTAGGAGGGGGGGGGAACACTGAAGCTTTCTTT. The chain employs TRBV9 and TRBJ1-1; possibly TRBD1 for D (6 bases). Germline V gene data show CDR1 as SGDLS and CDR2 as YYNGEE. V was clipped by 0 bases and J by 1 base, with 10 bases between them. The CDR3 contains 15 residues.

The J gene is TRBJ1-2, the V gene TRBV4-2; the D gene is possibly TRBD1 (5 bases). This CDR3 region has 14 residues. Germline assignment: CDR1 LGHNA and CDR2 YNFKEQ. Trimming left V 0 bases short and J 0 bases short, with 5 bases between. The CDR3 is CASSQEGANYGYTF. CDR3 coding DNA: TGTGCCAGCAGCCAAGAGGGGGCTAACTATGGCTACACCTTC.

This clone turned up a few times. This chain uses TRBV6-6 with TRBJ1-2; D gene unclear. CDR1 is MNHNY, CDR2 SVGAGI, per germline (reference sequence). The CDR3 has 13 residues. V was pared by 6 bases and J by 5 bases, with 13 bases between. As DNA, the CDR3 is TGTGCCAGCAGGTCAGAGACAACTTATGGCTACACCTTC. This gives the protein CASRSETTYGYTF.

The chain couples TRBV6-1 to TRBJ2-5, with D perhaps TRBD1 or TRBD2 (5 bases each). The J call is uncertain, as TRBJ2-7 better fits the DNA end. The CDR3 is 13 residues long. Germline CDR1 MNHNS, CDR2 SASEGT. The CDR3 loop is CASSRDPAYEQYF. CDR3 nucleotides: TGTGCCAGCAGTAGGGACCCTGCCTACGAGCAGTACTTC.

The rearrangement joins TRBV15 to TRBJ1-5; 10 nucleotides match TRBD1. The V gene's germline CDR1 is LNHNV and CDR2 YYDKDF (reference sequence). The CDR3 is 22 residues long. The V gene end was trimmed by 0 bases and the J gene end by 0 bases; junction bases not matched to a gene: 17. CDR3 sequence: CATSRDKREPGQGIYSNQPQHF. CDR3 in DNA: TGTGCCACCAGCAGAGATAAGAGGGAACCGGGACAGGGGATTTATAGCAATCAGCCCCAGCATTTT.

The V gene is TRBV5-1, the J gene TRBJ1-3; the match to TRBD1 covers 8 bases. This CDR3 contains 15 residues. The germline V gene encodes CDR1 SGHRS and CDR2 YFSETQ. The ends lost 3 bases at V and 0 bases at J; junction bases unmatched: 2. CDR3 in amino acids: CASSSGQGSGNTIYF. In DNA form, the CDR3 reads TGCGCCAGCAGCTCAGGACAGGGCTCTGGAAACACCATATATTTT.

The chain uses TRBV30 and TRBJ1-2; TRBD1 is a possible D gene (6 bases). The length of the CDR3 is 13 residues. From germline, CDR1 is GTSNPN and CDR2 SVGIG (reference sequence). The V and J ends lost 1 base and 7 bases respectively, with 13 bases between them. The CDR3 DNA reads TGTGCCTGGAGTGCAGGACAGCGTATTGGCTACACCTTC. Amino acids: CAWSAGQRIGYTF.

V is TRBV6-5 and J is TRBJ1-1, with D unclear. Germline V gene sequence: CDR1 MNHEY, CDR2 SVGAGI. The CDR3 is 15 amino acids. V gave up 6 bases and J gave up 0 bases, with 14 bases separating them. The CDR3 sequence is CASSPLTALNTEAFF. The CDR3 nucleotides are TGTGCCAGCAGCCCGTTAACAGCCCTGAACACTGAAGCTTTCTTT.

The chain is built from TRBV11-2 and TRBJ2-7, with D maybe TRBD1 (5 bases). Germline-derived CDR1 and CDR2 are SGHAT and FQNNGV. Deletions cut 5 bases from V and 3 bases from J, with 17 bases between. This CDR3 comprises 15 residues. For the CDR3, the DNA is TGTGCCAGCAGCCCCGGACACCTAGTATTCTACGAGCAGTACTTC. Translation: CASSPGHLVFYEQYF. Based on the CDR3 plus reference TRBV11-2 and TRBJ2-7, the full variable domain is EAGVAQSPRYKIIEKRQSVAFWCNPISGHATLYWYQQILGQGPKLLIQFQNNGVVDDSQLPKDRFSAERLKGVDSTLKIQPAKLEDSAVYLCASSPGHLVFYEQYFGPGTRLTVT.

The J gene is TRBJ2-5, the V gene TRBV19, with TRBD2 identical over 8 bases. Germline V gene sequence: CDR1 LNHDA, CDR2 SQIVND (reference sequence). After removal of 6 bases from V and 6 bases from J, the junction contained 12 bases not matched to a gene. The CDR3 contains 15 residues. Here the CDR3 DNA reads TGTGCCAGTAGCTCAGGACTAGCTTGGGGGAAGACCCAGTACTTC. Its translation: CASSSGLAWGKTQYF. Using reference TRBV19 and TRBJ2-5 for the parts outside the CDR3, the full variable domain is DGGITQSPKYLFRKEGQNVTLSCEQNLNHDAMYWYRQDPGQGLRLIYYSQIVNDFQKGDIAEGYSVSREKKESFPLTVTSAQKNPTAFYLCASSSGLAWGKTQYFGPGTRLLVL.

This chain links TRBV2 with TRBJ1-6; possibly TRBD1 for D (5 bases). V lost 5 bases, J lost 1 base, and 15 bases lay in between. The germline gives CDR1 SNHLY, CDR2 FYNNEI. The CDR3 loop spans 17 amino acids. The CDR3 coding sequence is TGTGCCAGCAGTCGTCGGAGAGGGGCTTCCTATAATTCACCCCTCCACTTT. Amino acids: CASSRRRGASYNSPLHF.

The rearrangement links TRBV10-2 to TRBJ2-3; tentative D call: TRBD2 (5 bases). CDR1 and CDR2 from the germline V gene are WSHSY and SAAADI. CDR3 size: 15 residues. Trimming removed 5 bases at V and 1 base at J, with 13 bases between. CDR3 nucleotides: TGCGCCAGCAGTCCCGGGAATTTGGGCACAGATACGCAGTATTTT. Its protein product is CASSPGNLGTDTQYF.

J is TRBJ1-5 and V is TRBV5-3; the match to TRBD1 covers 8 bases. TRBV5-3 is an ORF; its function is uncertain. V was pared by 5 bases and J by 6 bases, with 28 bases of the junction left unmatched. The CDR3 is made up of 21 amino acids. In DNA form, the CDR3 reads TGTGCCAGAAGTCCGGCCCCAGAAGAGACAGGGGTAAGGGGGGAAGGTCAGCCCCAGCATTTT. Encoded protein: CARSPAPEETGVRGEGQPQHF.

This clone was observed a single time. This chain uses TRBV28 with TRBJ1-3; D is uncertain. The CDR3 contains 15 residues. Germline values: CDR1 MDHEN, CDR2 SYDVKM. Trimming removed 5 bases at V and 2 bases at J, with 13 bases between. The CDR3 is CASSPRGRTGNTIYF. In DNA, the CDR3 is TGTGCCAGCAGTCCCCGCGGGAGAACTGGAAACACCATATATTTT. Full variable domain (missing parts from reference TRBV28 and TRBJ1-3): DVKVTQSSRYLVKRTGEKVFLECVQDMDHENMFWYRQDPGLGLRLIYFSYDVKMKEKGDIPEGYSVSREKKERFSLILESASTNQTSMYLCASSPRGRTGNTIYFGEGSWLTVV.